The sequence of this TCR beta chain was determined in a study of cytomegalovirus exposure and HLA in healthy donors. Points from the study as a whole: Researchers reported in a later analysis that a missense DCLRE1C variant was tied to TCR beta V- and J-gene trimming. Among TCR sequences, most were rare, though some public TCRs appeared in many donors. Presence/absence analyses assumed roughly uniform sequencing depth across donors.

Healthy bone marrow donors supplied every sample. CDR3 size: 16 residues. Trimming removed 7 bases from V and 2 bases from J, with 17 bases in between. Germline CDR1 is LNHDA and CDR2 is SQIVND (reference sequence). Amplification used 60 Vbeta primers and 13 Jbeta primers. Using immunoSEQ multiplex PCR, the repertoire was profiled, and TCRdb retains in-frame clones only, with some absent. The sample yields 140,000 to 150,000 clones, just under 70% seen once. A word on this clone: Its antigen is as yet unknown.

This clonotype was sampled from a man in his sixties in good health and CMV-seronegative. The V and J genes are TRBV19 and TRBJ1-4; no firm D call. The sequenced material came from PBMCs. CDR3 loop: CASTEISTITNEKLFF. The CDR3 DNA sequence: TGTGCCAGTACCGAAATCTCGACAATCACTAATGAAAAACTGTTTTTT.